The 29 T cell receptor beta chains given below trace back to one sample, sequenced in a study of blood T cell repertoires in COVID-19. Some clones are missing from TCRdb's copy, which holds only in-frame ones; the method was immunoSEQ multiplex PCR. The sample yields a few hundred thousand clones, roughly 82% seen once. Material: peripheral blood. The receptors stem from an elderly man with acute or convalescent COVID-19.

V and J are TRBV3-1 (or the pseudogene TRBV3-2) and TRBJ2-7, with 9 nucleotides matching TRBD2. With V trimmed by 1 base and J by 5 bases, 3 bases remained unmatched. This CDR3 comprises 14 residues. In germline, CDR1 is LGHDT, CDR2 YNNKEL (reference sequence). Written as DNA, the CDR3 is TGTGCCAGCAGCCAAGGACTAGCGGTTCACGAGCAGTACTTC. Its protein product is CASSQGLAVHEQYF.

The V gene is TRBV7-9, the J gene TRBJ2-2, with 13 bases that match TRBD2. The CDR3 is 18 residues long. V lost 8 bases, J lost 2 bases, and 11 bases stayed unmatched. Per the germline V gene, CDR1 is SEHNR and CDR2 is FQNEAQ (reference sequence). The CDR3 spells CASENSGLAGRNTGELFF. The DNA of the CDR3 is TGTGCCAGCGAGAATTCGGGACTAGCGGGACGAAACACCGGGGAGCTGTTTTTT.

The genes are TRBV5-1 and TRBJ1-1; D is perhaps TRBD1 (5 bases). Germline CDR1 SGHRS, CDR2 YFSETQ. V was cut by 0 bases and J by 0 bases, with 15 bases left in between. The CDR3 runs to 17 residues. The CDR3 loop reads CASSLGGWGAMNTEAFF. The CDR3 DNA sequence: TGCGCCAGCAGCTTGGGGGGCTGGGGCGCAATGAACACTGAAGCTTTCTTT.

This chain connects TRBV29-1 to TRBJ1-1; no definite D call. The CDR3 length is 10 residues. Germline V gives CDR1 SQVTM, CDR2 ANQGSEA. Trimming left V 4 bases short and J 7 bases short, with 7 bases between. The CDR3 here is CSVVSNEAFF. The CDR3 region has the DNA TGCAGCGTTGTTTCTAATGAAGCTTTCTTT.

This clone has only one observation. The chain combines TRBV20-1 with TRBJ1-3; no clear D gene. Germline CDR1 DFQATT, CDR2 SNEGSKA (reference sequence). V lost 3 bases, J lost 0 bases, and 9 bases lay in between. The CDR3 runs to 14 residues. In DNA, the CDR3 is TGCAGTGCTAGTCAGGCACACTCTGGAAACACCATATATTTT. Protein product: CSASQAHSGNTIYF.

The chain joins TRBV7-2 to TRBJ1-5; perhaps TRBD1 as D (5 bases). Germline CDR1 reads SGHTA; CDR2 reads FQGNSA. Trimming left V 2 bases short and J 7 bases short, with 9 bases between. The length of the CDR3 is 13 residues. The CDR3 loop is CASSLTGGQPQHF. The CDR3 nucleotides are TGTGCCAGCAGCTTAACGGGGGGACAGCCCCAGCATTTT.

The count of this clone is one. Additional DNA sequences in this sample encode the identical CDR3. The chain's CDR3 is CASSLGGRGETQYF. Written as DNA, the CDR3 is TGTGCCAGCAGCTTGGGGGGGCGCGGGGAGACCCAGTACTTC. The chain recombines TRBV7-8 with TRBJ2-5; possible D gene TRBD2, 7 bases. The CDR3 sequence is 14 residues long. V lost 3 bases and J 5 bases, leaving 13 bases between the germline ends. Germline V gene lookup returns CDR1 SGHVS and CDR2 FQNEAQ.

The CDR3 reads CASTKGGARGYTF. The CDR3 nucleotides are TGTGCCAGCACCAAGGGGGGGGCGCGAGGCTACACCTTC. The V and J genes are TRBV6-5 and TRBJ1-2; D perhaps matches TRBD1 (6 bases). Germline CDR1 is MNHEY and CDR2 is SVGAGI. Trimming shortened V by 7 bases and J by 8 bases, and 17 bases separated the two germline ends. This CDR3 has 13 residues.

V is TRBV3-1 (or the pseudogene TRBV3-2) and J is TRBJ1-2; possibly TRBD1 for D (5 bases). Trimming shortened V by 4 bases and J by 2 bases, and 8 bases separated the two germline ends. The germline CDR1 and CDR2 sequences are LGHDT and YNNKEL (reference sequence). This CDR3 has 13 residues. CDR3 residues: CASSRQGNYGYTF. The CDR3 DNA reads as TGTGCCAGCAGCCGGCAGGGAAACTATGGCTACACCTTC.

The chain has TRBV5-5 and TRBJ1-1; D is unclear. The V and J ends lost 4 bases and 5 bases respectively, with 12 bases between them. Germline V lookup: CDR1 SGHKS, CDR2 YYEKEE (reference sequence). CDR3 length: 13 residues. The CDR3 region is CASSPITETEAFF. The CDR3 bases are TGTGCCAGCAGCCCCATCACAGAGACTGAAGCTTTCTTT.

CDR3 residues: CASRNWHEQYF. CDR3 sequence (DNA): TGTGCCAGTCGAAATTGGCACGAGCAGTACTTC. The V and J genes are TRBV19 and TRBJ2-7; D call uncertain. Germline CDR1 is LNHDA and CDR2 is SQIVND (reference sequence). V lost 8 bases, J lost 5 bases, and 10 bases lay in between. The CDR3 covers 11 residues.

This sequence joins TRBV6-2 or TRBV6-3 and TRBJ1-5; 10 nucleotides match TRBD1. V was pared by 5 bases and J by 5 bases, with 6 bases of the junction left unmatched. The CDR3 extends over 15 amino acids. Germline CDR1 reads MNHEY; CDR2 reads SVGEGT. In DNA form, the CDR3 reads TGTGCCAGCAGTGACGAGACAGGGGGCGATCAGCCCCAGCATTTT. This codes for CASSDETGGDQPQHF.

The V and J genes are TRBV7-9 and TRBJ1-3; unclear D gene. With 4 bases removed from V and 1 base from J, the gap between germline ends came to 14 bases. Germline loops: CDR1 SEHNR, CDR2 FQNEAQ (reference sequence). The CDR3 has 16 residues. CDR3 sequence reads: CASSSPTHESGNTIYF. CDR3 sequence (DNA): TGTGCCAGCAGCTCACCAACCCATGAGTCTGGAAACACCATATATTTT.

The chain combines TRBV4-3 with TRBJ1-2; D is uncertain. V was shortened by 4 bases and J by 4 bases, with 19 bases between the two germline ends. This CDR3 contains 16 residues. Germline loops: CDR1 LGHNA, CDR2 YSLEER. The CDR3 bases are TGCGCCAGCAGCCCTACTAGTTGGGGTAACAGCTATGGCTACACCTTC. Translating it yields CASSPTSWGNSYGYTF.

This chain links TRBV28 with TRBJ2-1, with 12 bases fitting TRBD2. The CDR3 loop spans 16 amino acids. V gave up 5 bases and J gave up 7 bases; unmatched junction bases: 9. CDR1 is MDHEN, CDR2 SYDVKM, per germline. CDR3 DNA: TGTGCCAGCAGTCCCTCTAGCGGGGGGGCGAGGAATGAGCAGTTCTTC. It codes for CASSPSSGGARNEQFF.

The rearrangement uses TRBV19 and TRBJ1-1; 8 positions match TRBD1. J lost 2 bases, V lost 5 bases, and 7 bases had no gene match. There are 15 residues in the CDR3. Germline assignment: CDR1 LNHDA and CDR2 SQIVND (reference sequence). The CDR3 nucleotides are TGTGCCAGTAGTGTACCGGGACAGGCCAACACTGAAGCTTTCTTT. This translates into CASSVPGQANTEAFF.

V usage is TRBV5-1 and J usage is TRBJ2-7; D may be TRBD2 (5 bases). Germline CDR1 reads SGHRS; CDR2 reads YFSETQ. This CDR3 has 15 amino acids. Trimming removed 4 bases at V and 4 bases at J, with 18 bases between. The CDR3 region has the DNA TGCGCCAGCAGCGCGGGCCTTTACGGCGTTTACGAGCAGTACTTC. Encoded protein: CASSAGLYGVYEQYF.

This chain links TRBV28 with TRBJ2-7, with 10 nucleotides matching TRBD2. This CDR3 region has 16 residues. With 7 bases clipped from V and 3 bases from J, the junction kept 12 bases outside the gene matches. Germline V lookup: CDR1 MDHEN, CDR2 SYDVKM. The CDR3 here is CASKTGRLAGLYEQYF. The CDR3 bases are TGTGCCAGCAAAACAGGGAGACTAGCGGGTCTCTACGAGCAGTACTTC.

Here the CDR3 DNA reads TGTGCCACCAGCAGAGATTATGCAGGGGAAAACATTCAGTACTTC. This codes for CATSRDYAGENIQYF. V gene TRBV15 combines with J gene TRBJ2-4; TRBD1 might be the D (6 bases). Germline CDR1 reads LNHNV; CDR2 reads YYDKDF (reference sequence). The CDR3 runs 15 residues. Trimming stripped 0 bases from V and 5 bases from J, with 11 bases between.

The genes are TRBV2 and TRBJ1-5, with 7 bases lining up with TRBD1. The CDR3 totals 13 residues. Trimming cost V 5 bases and J 7 bases; bases outside gene matches: 5. CDR1 SNHLY and CDR2 FYNNEI come from the germline V gene. As DNA, the CDR3 is TGTGCCAGCAGTTCCTACAGGGGACAGCCCCAGCATTTT. It specifies CASSSYRGQPQHF.

This sequence joins TRBV5-5 and TRBJ2-1, with D tentatively TRBD2 (5 bases). The V gene's germline CDR1 is SGHKS and CDR2 YYEKEE (reference sequence). V lost 0 bases and J lost 0, with 13 bases in between. The CDR3 loop spans 17 amino acids. CDR3 nucleotide sequence: TGTGCCAGCAGCTTGGCGGGGTCAAGTGGCTCCTACAATGAGCAGTTCTTC. This gives the protein CASSLAGSSGSYNEQFF.

The V and J genes are TRBV4-2 and TRBJ1-1; D might be TRBD1 (6 bases). V lost 0 bases to trimming and J lost 5 bases, with 10 bases between them. The germline V gene has CDR1 LGHNA and CDR2 YNFKEQ. The length of the CDR3 is 14 residues. CDR3 protein: CASSQEGARTEAFF. The CDR3 DNA follows: TGTGCCAGCAGCCAAGAGGGGGCACGTACTGAAGCTTTCTTT.

The rearrangement joins TRBV3-1 (or the pseudogene TRBV3-2) to TRBJ2-7; D might be TRBD2 (5 bases). The germline V and J ends were trimmed by 3 bases and 4 bases, with 13 bases remaining between them. Germline V lookup: CDR1 LGHDT, CDR2 YNNKEL (reference sequence). The CDR3 contains 14 residues. The CDR3 loop is CASSQDSGEYEQYF. CDR3 DNA sequence: TGTGCCAGCAGCCAGGACTCTGGAGAATACGAGCAGTACTTC.

The V call is TRBV3-1 (or the pseudogene TRBV3-2), the J call TRBJ2-7; perhaps TRBD1 as D (6 bases). This CDR3 has 14 amino acids. V lost 4 bases and J lost 6, with 16 bases in between. Germline lookup yields CDR1 LGHDT and CDR2 YNNKEL (reference sequence). The CDR3, as DNA: TGTGCCAGCAGCCCCCCGACAGGTCATGGCGAGCAGTACTTC. This codes for CASSPPTGHGEQYF.

The chain is built from TRBV5-4 and TRBJ2-5; 13 bases line up with TRBD2. The CDR3 is made up of 16 amino acids. V lost 9 bases to trimming and J lost 2 bases; unmatched junction nucleotides: 10. Germline V gene data show CDR1 as SGHNT and CDR2 as YYREEE (reference sequence). CDR3 sequence (DNA): TGTGCCATAGACAGGTGGACTAGCGGGGGTCAAGAGACCCAGTACTTC. It specifies CAIDRWTSGGQETQYF.

The chain is built from TRBV5-4 and TRBJ2-7; D is ambiguous. The length of the CDR3 is 15 residues. Between the trimmed V and J ends, which lost 2 bases and 0 bases, there was a span of 12 bases. Germline values: CDR1 SGHNT, CDR2 YYREEE (reference sequence). The CDR3 sequence is CASSLRGGSSYEQYF. CDR3 nucleotide sequence: TGTGCCAGCAGCTTAAGAGGCGGTAGCTCCTACGAGCAGTACTTC.

The V and J genes are TRBV6-6 and TRBJ2-3, with D maybe TRBD2 (5 bases). V lost 6 bases to trimming and J lost 1 base, with 14 bases between them. The V gene's germline CDR1 is MNHNY and CDR2 SVGAGI (reference sequence). This CDR3 has 15 residues. DNA for the CDR3: TGTGCCAGCAGCCGGTTTAGCGTAGGCACAGATACGCAGTATTTT. As protein: CASSRFSVGTDTQYF.

Here the CDR3 DNA reads TGTGCCAGCAGCCAGCTAGCGGGAGGGAACATTCAGTACTTC. It encodes CASSQLAGGNIQYF. The chain carries TRBV14 and TRBJ2-4; 12 bases match TRBD2. From germline, CDR1 is SGHDN and CDR2 FVKESK. V shed 3 bases and J 7 bases; nucleotides not matched to a gene: 1. The CDR3 is made up of 14 amino acids.

The CDR3 DNA follows: TGTGCCAGCAGCCAAGACATGTTTTCACCCCTCCACTTT. Translation gives CASSQDMFSPLHF. This chain joins TRBV14 and TRBJ1-6, with D unclear. Germline-derived CDR1 and CDR2 are SGHDN and FVKESK. V was clipped by 0 bases and J by 9 bases, with 6 bases between them. The length of the CDR3 is 13 residues.